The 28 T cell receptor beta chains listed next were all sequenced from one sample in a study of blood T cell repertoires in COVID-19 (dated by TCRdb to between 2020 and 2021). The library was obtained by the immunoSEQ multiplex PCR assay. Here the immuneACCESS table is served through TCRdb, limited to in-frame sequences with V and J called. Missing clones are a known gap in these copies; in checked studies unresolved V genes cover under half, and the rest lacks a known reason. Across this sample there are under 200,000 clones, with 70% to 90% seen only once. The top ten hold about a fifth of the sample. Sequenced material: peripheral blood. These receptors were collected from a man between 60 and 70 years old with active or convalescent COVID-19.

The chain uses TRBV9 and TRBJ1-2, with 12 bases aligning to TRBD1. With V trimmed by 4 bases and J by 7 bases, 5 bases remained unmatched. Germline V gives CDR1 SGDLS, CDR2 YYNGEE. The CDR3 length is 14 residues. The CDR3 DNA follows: TGTGCCAGCAGCCTAGGGACAGGGGGCGGTGGCTACACCTTC. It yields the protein CASSLGTGGGGYTF.

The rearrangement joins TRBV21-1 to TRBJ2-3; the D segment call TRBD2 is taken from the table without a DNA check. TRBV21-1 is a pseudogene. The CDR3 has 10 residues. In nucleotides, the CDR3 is TGTGCCAGCAGGAGAGATACGCAGTATTTT. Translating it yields CASRRDTQYF.

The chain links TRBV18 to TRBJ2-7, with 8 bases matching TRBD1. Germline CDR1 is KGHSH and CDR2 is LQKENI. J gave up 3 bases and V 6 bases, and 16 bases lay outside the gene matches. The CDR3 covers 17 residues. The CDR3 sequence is CASSPTYLTGAYYEQYF. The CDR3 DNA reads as TGTGCCAGCTCCCCGACCTACCTGACAGGGGCATACTACGAGCAGTACTTC. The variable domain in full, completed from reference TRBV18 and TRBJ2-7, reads NAGVMQNPRHLVRRRGQEARLRCSPMKGHSHVYWYRQLPEEGLKFMVYLQKENIIDESGMPKERFSAEFPKEGPSILRIQQVVRGDSAAYFCASSPTYLTGAYYEQYFGPGTRLTVT.

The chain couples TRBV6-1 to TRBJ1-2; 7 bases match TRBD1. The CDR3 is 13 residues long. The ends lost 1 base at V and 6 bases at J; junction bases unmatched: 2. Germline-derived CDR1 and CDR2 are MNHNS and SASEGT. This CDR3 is CASSEGDRNGYTF. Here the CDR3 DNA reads TGTGCCAGCAGTGAAGGGGACAGAAATGGCTACACCTTC.

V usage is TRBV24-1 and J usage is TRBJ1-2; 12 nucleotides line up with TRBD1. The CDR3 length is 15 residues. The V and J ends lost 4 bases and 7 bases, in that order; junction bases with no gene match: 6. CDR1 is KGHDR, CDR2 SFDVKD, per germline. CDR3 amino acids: CATSDPGTGGLGYTF. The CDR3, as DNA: TGTGCCACCAGTGACCCGGGGACAGGGGGCCTTGGCTACACCTTC.

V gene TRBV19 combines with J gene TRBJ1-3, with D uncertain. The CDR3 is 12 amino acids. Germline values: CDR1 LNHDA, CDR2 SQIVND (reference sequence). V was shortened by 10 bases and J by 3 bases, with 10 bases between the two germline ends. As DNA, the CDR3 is TGTGCCACAGCCTCAGGTGGAAACACCATATATTTT. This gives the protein CATASGGNTIYF.

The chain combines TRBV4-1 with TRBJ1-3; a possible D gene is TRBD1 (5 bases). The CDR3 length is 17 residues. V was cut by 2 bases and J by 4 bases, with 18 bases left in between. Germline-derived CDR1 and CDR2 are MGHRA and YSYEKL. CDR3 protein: CASSQPWEGVRGNTIYF. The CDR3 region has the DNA TGCGCCAGCAGCCAACCGTGGGAAGGGGTCAGGGGAAACACCATATATTTT.

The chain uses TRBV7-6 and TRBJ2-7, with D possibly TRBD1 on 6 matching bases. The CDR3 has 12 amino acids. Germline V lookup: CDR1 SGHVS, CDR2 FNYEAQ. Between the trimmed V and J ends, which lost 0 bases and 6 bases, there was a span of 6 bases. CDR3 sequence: CASSLATGEQYF. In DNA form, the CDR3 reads TGTGCCAGCAGCTTAGCGACAGGCGAGCAGTACTTC.

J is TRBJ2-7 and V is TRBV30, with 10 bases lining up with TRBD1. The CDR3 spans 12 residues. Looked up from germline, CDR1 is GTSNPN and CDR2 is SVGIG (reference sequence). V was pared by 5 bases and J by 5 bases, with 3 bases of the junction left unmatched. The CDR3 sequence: CAWGTGVHEQYF. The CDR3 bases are TGTGCCTGGGGGACAGGGGTTCACGAGCAGTACTTC.

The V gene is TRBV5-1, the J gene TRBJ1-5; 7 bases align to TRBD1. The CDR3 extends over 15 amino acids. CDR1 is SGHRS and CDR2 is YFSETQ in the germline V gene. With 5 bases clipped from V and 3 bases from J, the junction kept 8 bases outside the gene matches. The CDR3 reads CASRVTGDVNQPQHF. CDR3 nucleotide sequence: TGCGCCAGCAGGGTAACAGGGGATGTCAATCAGCCCCAGCATTTT.

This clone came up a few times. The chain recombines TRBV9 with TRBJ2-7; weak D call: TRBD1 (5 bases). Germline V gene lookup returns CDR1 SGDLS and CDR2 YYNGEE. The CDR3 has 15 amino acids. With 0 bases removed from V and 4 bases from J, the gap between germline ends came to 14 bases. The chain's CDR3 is CASSVDGQGPYEQYF. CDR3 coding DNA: TGTGCCAGCAGCGTAGATGGGCAGGGTCCATACGAGCAGTACTTC.

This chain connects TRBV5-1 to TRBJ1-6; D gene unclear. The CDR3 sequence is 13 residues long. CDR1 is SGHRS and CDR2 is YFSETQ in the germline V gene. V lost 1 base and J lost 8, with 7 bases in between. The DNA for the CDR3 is TGCGCCAGCAGCTTGTCCCCGGATTCACCCCTCCACTTT. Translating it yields CASSLSPDSPLHF.

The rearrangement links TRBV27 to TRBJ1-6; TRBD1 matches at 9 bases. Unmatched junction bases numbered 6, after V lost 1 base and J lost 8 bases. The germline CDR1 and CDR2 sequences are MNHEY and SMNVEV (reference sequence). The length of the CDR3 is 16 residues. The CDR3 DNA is TGTGCCAGCAGTTTATTGGGACAGGGCTTTCATTCACCCCTCCACTTT. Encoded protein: CASSLLGQGFHSPLHF.

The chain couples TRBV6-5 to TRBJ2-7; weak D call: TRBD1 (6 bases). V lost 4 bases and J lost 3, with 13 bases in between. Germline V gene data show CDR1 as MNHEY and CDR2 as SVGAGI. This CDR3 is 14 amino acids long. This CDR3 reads CASSSQGNNYEQYF. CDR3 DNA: TGTGCCAGCAGTTCACAGGGCAACAACTACGAGCAGTACTTC.

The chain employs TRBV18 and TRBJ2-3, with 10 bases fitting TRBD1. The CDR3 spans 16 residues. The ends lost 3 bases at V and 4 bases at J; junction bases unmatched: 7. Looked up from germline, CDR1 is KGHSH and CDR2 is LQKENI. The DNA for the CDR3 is TGTGCCAGCTCACCTCTCGGGACAGGGGTTCCAGATACGCAGTATTTT. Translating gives CASSPLGTGVPDTQYF. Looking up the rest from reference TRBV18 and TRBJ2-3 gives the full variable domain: NAGVMQNPRHLVRRRGQEARLRCSPMKGHSHVYWYRQLPEEGLKFMVYLQKENIIDESGMPKERFSAEFPKEGPSILRIQQVVRGDSAAYFCASSPLGTGVPDTQYFGPGTRLTVL.

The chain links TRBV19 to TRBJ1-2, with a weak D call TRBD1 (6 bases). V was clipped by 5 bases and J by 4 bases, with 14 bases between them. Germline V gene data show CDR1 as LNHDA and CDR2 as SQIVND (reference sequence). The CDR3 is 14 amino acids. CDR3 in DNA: TGTGCCAGTAGTTACAGGACAGCAATCTATGGCTACACCTTC. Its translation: CASSYRTAIYGYTF. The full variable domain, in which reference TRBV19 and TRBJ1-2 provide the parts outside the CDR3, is DGGITQSPKYLFRKEGQNVTLSCEQNLNHDAMYWYRQDPGQGLRLIYYSQIVNDFQKGDIAEGYSVSREKKESFPLTVTSAQKNPTAFYLCASSYRTAIYGYTFGSGTRLTVV.

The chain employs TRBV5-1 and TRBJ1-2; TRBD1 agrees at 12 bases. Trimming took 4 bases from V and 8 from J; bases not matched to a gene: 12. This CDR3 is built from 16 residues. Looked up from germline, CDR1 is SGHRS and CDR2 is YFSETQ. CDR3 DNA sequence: TGCGCCAGCAGCCCCCTTGGGACAGGGGGCCCCGGGGGCTACACCTTC. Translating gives CASSPLGTGGPGGYTF.

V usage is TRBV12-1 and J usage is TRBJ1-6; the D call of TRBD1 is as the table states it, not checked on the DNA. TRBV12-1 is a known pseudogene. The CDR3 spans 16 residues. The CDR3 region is CASSTPGQKYNSPLHF. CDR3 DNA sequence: TGTGCCAGCAGCACCCCGGGACAGAAATATAATTCACCCCTCCACTTT.

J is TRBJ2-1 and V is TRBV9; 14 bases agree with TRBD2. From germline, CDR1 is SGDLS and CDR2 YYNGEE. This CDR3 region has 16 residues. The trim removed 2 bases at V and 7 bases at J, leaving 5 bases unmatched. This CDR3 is CASSVQGTSGGNEQFF. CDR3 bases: TGTGCCAGCAGCGTTCAAGGGACTAGCGGGGGAAATGAGCAGTTCTTC.

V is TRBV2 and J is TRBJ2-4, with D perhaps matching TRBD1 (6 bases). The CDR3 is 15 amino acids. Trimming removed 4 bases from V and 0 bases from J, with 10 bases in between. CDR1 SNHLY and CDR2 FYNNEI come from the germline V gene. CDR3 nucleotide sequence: TGTGCCAGCAGTGTCGGACAGCTAGCCAAAAACATTCAGTACTTC. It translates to CASSVGQLAKNIQYF.

CDR3 sequence: CASSYASGGAGNTQYF. The CDR3 region has the DNA TGTGCCAGCAGTTACGCTAGCGGGGGGGCGGGCAATACGCAGTATTTT. The rearrangement uses TRBV6-5 and TRBJ2-3; 12 nucleotides match TRBD2. The V and J ends lost 2 bases and 7 bases, in that order; junction bases with no gene match: 7. The germline gives CDR1 MNHEY, CDR2 SVGAGI. The CDR3 has 16 amino acids.

In nucleotides, the CDR3 is TGTGCCAGCAGGGTACAGGGGGACACAGATACGCAGTATTTT. It codes for CASRVQGDTDTQYF. J is TRBJ2-3 and V is TRBV2; 8 bases agree with TRBD1. Germline CDR1 reads SNHLY; CDR2 reads FYNNEI. The V and J ends lost 6 bases and 2 bases, in that order; junction bases with no gene match: 4. The CDR3 covers 14 residues.

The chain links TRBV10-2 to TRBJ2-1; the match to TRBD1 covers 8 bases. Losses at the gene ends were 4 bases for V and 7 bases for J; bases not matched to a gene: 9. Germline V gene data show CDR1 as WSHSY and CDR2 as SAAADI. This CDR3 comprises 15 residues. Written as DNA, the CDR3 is TGCGCCAGCAGTGTTCAGGGGGCAATTGGGAATGAGCAGTTCTTC. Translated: CASSVQGAIGNEQFF.

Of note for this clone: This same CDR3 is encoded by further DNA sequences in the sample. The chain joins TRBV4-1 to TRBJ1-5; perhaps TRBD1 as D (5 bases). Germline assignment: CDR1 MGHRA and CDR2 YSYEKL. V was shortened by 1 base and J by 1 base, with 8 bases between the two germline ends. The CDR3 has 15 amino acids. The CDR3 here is CASSQGRGSNQPQHF. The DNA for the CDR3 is TGCGCCAGCAGCCAAGGAAGGGGAAGCAATCAGCCCCAGCATTTT.

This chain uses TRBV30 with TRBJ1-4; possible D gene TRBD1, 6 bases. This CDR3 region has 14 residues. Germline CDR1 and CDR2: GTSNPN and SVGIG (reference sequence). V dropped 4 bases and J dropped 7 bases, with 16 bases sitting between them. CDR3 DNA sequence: TGTGCCTGGACACAGGGCCCCCTTACTGAAAAACTGTTTTTT. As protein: CAWTQGPLTEKLFF.

DNA for the CDR3: TGTGCCAGCAGTTACGCTGCAGTCTCGAGGAGCACTGAAGCTTTCTTT. Translation gives CASSYAAVSRSTEAFF. V usage is TRBV6-5 and J usage is TRBJ1-1; D call uncertain. Trimming took off 2 bases at V and 4 bases at J, with 17 bases between the two ends. The CDR3 sequence is 16 residues long. The germline CDR1 and CDR2 sequences are MNHEY and SVGAGI.

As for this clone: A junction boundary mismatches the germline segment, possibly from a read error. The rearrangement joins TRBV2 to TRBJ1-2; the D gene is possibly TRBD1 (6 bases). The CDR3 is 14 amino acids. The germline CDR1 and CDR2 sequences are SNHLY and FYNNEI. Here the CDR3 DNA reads TGTGCCAGTAGTGGACGGAGGGGGAGGGATGGCTACACCTTC. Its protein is CASSGRRGRDGYTF.

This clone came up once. The CDR3 nucleotides are TGTGCCAGCAGCCAAGGACGACAGGGGCGCCAGCATTTT. This gives the protein CASSQGRQGRQHF. The chain carries TRBV3-1 (or the pseudogene TRBV3-2) and TRBJ1-5, with 8 bases matching TRBD1. V shed 1 base, J shed 12 bases, and the junction held 5 bases outside the gene matches. Germline assignment: CDR1 LGHDT and CDR2 YNNKEL (reference sequence). The CDR3 extends over 13 amino acids.